The next 21 T cell receptor beta chains were all read from a single sample in a study of beta chain features in type 1 diabetes. For these receptors, no antigen is known. Every isolated RNA sample was fully reverse transcribed, so sequencing captured expressed TCRB transcripts. The protocol was immunoSEQ multiplex PCR, while the TCRdb copy is restricted to in-frame clones and leaves out a portion. This table holds over 300,000 clones, approximately 9.7% found once. Study observations and caveats: People with Type 1 diabetes carried modestly yet significantly shorter TCRB CDR3s in all four CD4+ subsets.

The specimen was central memory CD4+ T cells from blood. The receptors derive from a man aged 25 to 40 with type 1 diabetes.

This clone was counted a few times. This sequence joins TRBV18 and TRBJ2-7; D assignment may be TRBD1 or TRBD2 (5 bases each). The CDR3 is 13 amino acids. Trimming took off 3 bases at V and 7 bases at J, with 13 bases between the two ends. Germline V gene lookup returns CDR1 KGHSH and CDR2 LQKENI. CDR3 amino acids: CASSPVGEGEQYF. Written as DNA, the CDR3 is TGTGCCAGCTCACCCGTGGGGGAAGGAGAGCAGTACTTC.

This clone was picked up a small number of times. The chain carries TRBV7-2 and TRBJ1-6; D possibly corresponds to TRBD1 (5 bases). V gave up 6 bases and J gave up 7 bases, with 19 bases separating them. Looked up from germline, CDR1 is SGHTA and CDR2 is FQGNSA. The length of the CDR3 is 16 residues. Written as DNA, the CDR3 is TGTGCCAGCAGTCCTCCCAGGGTCGGGACCAATTCACCCCTCCACTTT. This translates into CASSPPRVGTNSPLHF.

The sample holds a few counts of this clone. This sequence joins TRBV14 and TRBJ1-1; 7 bases fit TRBD1. CDR1 is SGHDN, CDR2 FVKESK, per germline. This CDR3 spans 15 amino acids. V lost 4 bases, J lost 4 bases, and 9 bases stayed unmatched. CDR3 region: CASSRETGISTEAFF. CDR3 sequence (DNA): TGTGCCAGCAGCCGAGAGACAGGGATTAGCACTGAAGCTTTCTTT.

This clone showed up just a few times. The chain carries TRBV5-6 and TRBJ1-6, with D possibly TRBD1 on 6 matching bases. The germline CDR1 and CDR2 sequences are SGHDT and YYEEEE. The CDR3 contains 14 residues. V was cut by 2 bases and J by 7 bases, with 10 bases left in between. Here the CDR3 DNA reads TGTGCCAGCAGCTTAACAAGGGGGAATTCACCCCTCCACTTT. As protein: CASSLTRGNSPLHF.

As DNA, the CDR3 is TGCGCCAGCAGCCAAGCTCCCGGTGGTAACACTGAAGCTTTCTTT. Its protein is CASSQAPGGNTEAFF. The rearrangement joins TRBV4-3 to TRBJ1-1; no reliable D call. The ends were cut back, 1 base at V and 2 bases at J, with 11 bases in the middle. This CDR3 has 15 residues. Germline V gives CDR1 LGHNA, CDR2 YSLEER.

This clone showed up just a few times. V usage is TRBV10-3 and J usage is TRBJ2-1; 7 bases align to TRBD1. There are 14 residues in the CDR3. The junction had 3 bases not matched to a gene; V was cut back by 0 bases and J by 7 bases. In germline, CDR1 is ENHRY, CDR2 SYGVKD. CDR3 in DNA: TGTGCCATCAGTGAGTCGACAGGGTGGAATGAGCAGTTCTTC. This encodes CAISESTGWNEQFF.

The chain uses TRBV7-2 and TRBJ2-6, with TRBD1 matching 8 bases. The CDR3 is 18 residues long. Trimming took 5 bases from V and 0 from J; bases not matched to a gene: 9. Germline loops: CDR1 SGHTA, CDR2 FQGNSA. CDR3 in amino acids: CASSPMGQASSGANVLTF. In DNA, the CDR3 is TGTGCCAGCAGCCCCATGGGACAGGCAAGCTCTGGGGCCAACGTCCTGACTTTC. Combining the CDR3 with reference TRBV7-2 and TRBJ2-6 gives the whole variable domain GAGVSQSPSNKVTEKGKDVELRCDPISGHTALYWYRQSLGQGLEFLIYFQGNSAPDKSGLPSDRFSAERTGGSVSTLTIQRTQQEDSAVYLCASSPMGQASSGANVLTFGAGSRLTVL.

This rearrangement joins TRBV7-2 to TRBJ2-1, with 9 bases lining up with TRBD2. This CDR3 is built from 17 residues. Germline V gives CDR1 SGHTA, CDR2 FQGNSA. The trim removed 5 bases at V and 2 bases at J, leaving 10 bases unmatched. The CDR3 coding sequence is TGTGCCAGCAGCCGAGAGACCGTAGCGGGGGCCTACAATGAGCAGTTCTTC. It is translated as CASSRETVAGAYNEQFF.

This clone has at least ten counts. V usage is TRBV5-1 and J usage is TRBJ2-5, with 7 nucleotides matching TRBD2. This CDR3 is built from 16 residues. Unmatched junction bases numbered 8, after V lost 0 bases and J lost 3 bases. The germline V gene encodes CDR1 SGHRS and CDR2 YFSETQ. DNA for the CDR3: TGCGCCAGCAGCTTGGGATACGGCGGGGGAGAAGAGACCCAGTACTTC. Residues: CASSLGYGGGEETQYF.

This clone was counted at least ten times. The V gene is TRBV15, the J gene TRBJ2-5; D gene unclear. Trimming pared 4 bases from V and 1 base from J, leaving 1 base between. The CDR3 is made up of 11 amino acids. Germline lookup yields CDR1 LNHNV and CDR2 YYDKDF (reference sequence). CDR3 residues: CATSIQETQYF. CDR3 nucleotide sequence: TGTGCCACCAGCATCCAAGAGACCCAGTACTTC.

This clone has just a few counts. This chain joins TRBV9 and TRBJ1-6; D remains ambiguous. Trimming stripped 3 bases from V and 5 bases from J, with 15 bases between. CDR1 is SGDLS, CDR2 YYNGEE, per germline. The CDR3 is 16 amino acids. The CDR3 here is CASSADPWADNSPLHF. CDR3 nucleotide sequence: TGTGCCAGCAGCGCGGACCCGTGGGCTGATAATTCACCCCTCCACTTT.

For this clone: A much larger clone differs by one base, so this may be a read error. The genes are TRBV7-9 and TRBJ1-4, with 7 bases matching TRBD1. The germline V gene encodes CDR1 SEHNR and CDR2 FQNEAQ (reference sequence). The V gene end was trimmed by 5 bases and the J gene end by 5 bases; junction bases not matched to a gene: 5. This CDR3 has 14 amino acids. CDR3 coding DNA: TGTGCCAGCAGCCCCGGGACAGCCAATGAAAAACTGTTTTTT. Protein product: CASSPGTANEKLFF.

The chain combines TRBV7-2 with TRBJ2-3; 8 positions agree with TRBD2. V lost 11 bases to trimming and J lost 6 bases; unmatched junction nucleotides: 13. The CDR3 extends over 14 amino acids. The V gene's germline CDR1 is SGHTA and CDR2 FQGNSA. The CDR3 DNA sequence: TGTGCCGGCCTCCGGGGGGGCGCGGCTGATACGCAGTATTTT. Amino acids: CAGLRGGAADTQYF.

The table lists this clone with a few counts. This rearrangement joins TRBV5-1 to TRBJ2-6, with a weak D call TRBD2 (5 bases). Trimming left V 0 bases short and J 2 bases short, with 9 bases between. Per the germline V gene, CDR1 is SGHRS and CDR2 is YFSETQ. The CDR3 loop spans 16 amino acids. CDR3 sequence: CASSLALGAGANVLTF. The CDR3 DNA sequence: TGCGCCAGCAGCTTGGCCCTCGGGGCTGGGGCCAACGTCCTGACTTTC.

V and J are TRBV9 and TRBJ2-2; D is undetermined. V lost 4 bases to trimming and J lost 4 bases, with 8 bases between them. The CDR3 spans 13 residues. CDR1 and CDR2 (germline): SGDLS, YYNGEE. CDR3 sequence (DNA): TGTGCCAGCAGCCATATGGCCACCGGGGAGCTGTTTTTT. Protein sequence: CASSHMATGELFF.

V usage is TRBV4-3 and J usage is TRBJ2-1; 7 bases are shared with TRBD1. The germline V gene has CDR1 LGHNA and CDR2 YSLEER. The CDR3 has 15 amino acids. Trimming took 4 bases from V and 9 from J; bases not matched to a gene: 12. The DNA of the CDR3 is TGCGCCAGCAGCCTGACAGGGAGCGTTGACGCTGAGCAGTTCTTC. It yields the protein CASSLTGSVDAEQFF.

This clone came up a few times. The chain is built from TRBV10-3 and TRBJ2-3, with D tentatively TRBD1 or TRBD2 (6 bases each). Germline-derived CDR1 and CDR2 are ENHRY and SYGVKD. The V end lost 1 base, the J end lost 0 bases, and 8 bases lay between the germline ends. The CDR3 has 15 amino acids. The CDR3 spells CAISEWGASTDTQYF. CDR3 nucleotides: TGTGCCATCAGTGAGTGGGGGGCCAGCACAGATACGCAGTATTTT.

This clone was detected many times. For the CDR3, the DNA is TGTGCCAGCAGTGGTCAGAAATACAATGAGCAGTTCTTC. Translating it yields CASSGQKYNEQFF. The chain has TRBV2 and TRBJ2-1; no reliable D call. The CDR3 totals 13 residues. V was shortened by 4 bases and J by 4 bases, with 8 bases between the two germline ends. Germline V gene sequence: CDR1 SNHLY, CDR2 FYNNEI. Variable domain in full (rest from reference TRBV2 and TRBJ2-1): EPEVTQTPSHQVTQMGQEVILRCVPISNHLYFYWYRQILGQKVEFLVSFYNNEISEKSEIFDDQFSVERPDGSNFTLKIRSTKLEDSAMYFCASSGQKYNEQFFGPGTRLTVL.

The sample holds a few counts of this clone. This chain joins TRBV7-2 and TRBJ1-3; D is unresolved. Trimming stripped 3 bases from V and 0 bases from J, with 12 bases between. Germline lookup yields CDR1 SGHTA and CDR2 FQGNSA. The CDR3 extends over 16 amino acids. The DNA of the CDR3 is TGTGCCAGCAGCTTCGCGGGAGGCAACTCTGGAAACACCATATATTTT. It encodes CASSFAGGNSGNTIYF.

A remark on this clone: Different DNA sequences within this sample yield the same CDR3. V is TRBV28 and J is TRBJ1-2; 7 bases map to TRBD1. The ends lost 3 bases at V and 2 bases at J; junction bases unmatched: 0. Germline values: CDR1 MDHEN, CDR2 SYDVKM. The CDR3 length is 13 residues. CDR3 loop: CASSLDRNYGYTF. CDR3 nucleotides: TGTGCCAGCAGTTTGGACAGGAACTATGGCTACACCTTC.

This clone was seen a handful of times. The chain has TRBV19 and TRBJ1-1, with D possibly being TRBD1 (6 bases). Trimming stripped 7 bases from V and 4 bases from J, with 13 bases between. Germline values: CDR1 LNHDA, CDR2 SQIVND (reference sequence). The CDR3 covers 13 residues. The CDR3 protein is CASTQGLGTEAFF. In nucleotides, the CDR3 is TGTGCCAGTACCCAGGGGCTCGGCACTGAAGCTTTCTTT.